These 4 T cell receptor beta chains came from one sample sequenced in a study of cytomegalovirus exposure and HLA in healthy donors. The study ran its PCR with 60 Vbeta and 13 Jbeta primers. The repertoire was sequenced with immunoSEQ multiplex PCR; TCRdb's copy has only in-frame clones and lacks some. The sample has around 140,000 clones, more than 75% seen once. Sequences were obtained from PBMCs. These receptors were taken from a man aged 50-60 years in good health and CMV-seronegative.

The rearrangement uses TRBV18 and TRBJ2-3; TRBD1 matches at 10 bases. The V gene's germline CDR1 is KGHSH and CDR2 LQKENI. The J segment lost 4 bases and the V segment lost 3 bases, leaving 4 bases of the junction unmatched. The CDR3 loop spans 15 amino acids. CDR3 loop: CASSPRDRGSDTQYF. CDR3 coding DNA: TGTGCCAGCTCACCTAGGGACAGGGGTTCAGATACGCAGTATTTT.

This chain links TRBV6-5 with TRBJ1-5, with D unclear. Deletions cut 2 bases from V and 7 bases from J, with 12 bases between. The length of the CDR3 is 14 residues. Germline CDR1 is MNHEY and CDR2 is SVGAGI. This chain's CDR3 is CASSYRVAGQPQHF. CDR3 coding DNA: TGTGCCAGCAGTTACCGAGTAGCCGGGCAGCCCCAGCATTTT.

V usage is TRBV11-3 and J usage is TRBJ1-4; 8 bases align to TRBD1. With V trimmed by 1 base and J by 6 bases, 13 bases remained unmatched. This CDR3 has 18 amino acids. Germline V CDR1 and CDR2: SGHNT, YENEEA. The CDR3 region is CASSLAAGRTGMDEKLFF. DNA for the CDR3: TGTGCCAGCAGCTTAGCCGCCGGACGGACAGGGATGGATGAAAAACTGTTTTTT.

This clone was picked up a small number of times. The chain couples TRBV2 to TRBJ2-5; a possible D gene is TRBD2 (6 bases). The CDR3 is made up of 14 amino acids. From germline, CDR1 is SNHLY and CDR2 FYNNEI. With 5 bases removed from V and 3 bases from J, the gap between germline ends came to 13 bases. CDR3 coding DNA: TGTGCCAGCAGTTCCGGGAGCTGGGAAGAGACCCAGTACTTC. Protein: CASSSGSWEETQYF.